This passage covers 28 T cell receptor beta chains from one sample sequenced in a study of blood T cell repertoires in COVID-19. The protocol was immunoSEQ multiplex PCR, while the TCRdb copy is restricted to in-frame clones and leaves out a portion. In the table there are approximately 72,000 clones, roughly 86% of which are singletons. The sample taken for sequencing was peripheral blood. The receptors were gathered from a woman aged 55-69 years with acute or convalescent COVID-19.

The J gene is TRBJ1-2, the V gene TRBV3-1 (or the pseudogene TRBV3-2), with D possibly TRBD1 on 5 matching bases. CDR1 is LGHDT, CDR2 YNNKEL, per germline (reference sequence). V lost 1 base and J lost 2, with 8 bases in between. The CDR3 totals 14 residues. The CDR3: CASSQGGRNYGYTF. In nucleotides, the CDR3 is TGTGCCAGCAGCCAAGGGGGCCGAAACTATGGCTACACCTTC.

V gene TRBV7-3 combines with J gene TRBJ2-7, with 7 bases matching TRBD1. With 5 bases clipped from V and 1 base from J, the junction kept 20 bases outside the gene matches. This CDR3 has 19 amino acids. Germline CDR1 and CDR2: SGHTA and FQGTGA. CDR3 DNA sequence: TGTGCCAGCAGCCAAGCATATAGAAGAGGGCAGGGGGAGTCCTACGAGCAGTACTTC. It is translated as CASSQAYRRGQGESYEQYF.

This chain connects TRBV19 to TRBJ1-3, with 8 bases identical to TRBD1. The trim removed 6 bases at V and 4 bases at J, leaving 5 bases unmatched. The CDR3 contains 14 residues. Germline CDR1 reads LNHDA; CDR2 reads SQIVND (reference sequence). The CDR3 coding sequence is TGTGCCAGTAGCGGACAGGGAAGAGGAAACACCATATATTTT. Amino acids: CASSGQGRGNTIYF.

The rearrangement uses TRBV5-1 and TRBJ2-1; D remains unclear. V lost 1 base to trimming and J lost 0 bases, with 8 bases between them. From germline, CDR1 is SGHRS and CDR2 YFSETQ. CDR3 length: 15 amino acids. The CDR3 reads CASSLQSSSYNEQFF. CDR3 nucleotide sequence: TGCGCCAGCAGCTTGCAGTCAAGCTCCTACAATGAGCAGTTCTTC.

The CDR3 DNA reads TGTGCCAGCCTAGGGGCCGTTTACAATGAGCAGTTCTTC. It specifies CASLGAVYNEQFF. V is TRBV12-3 or TRBV12-4 and J is TRBJ2-1; a possible D gene is TRBD1 (5 bases). V lost 8 bases and J lost 4, with 12 bases in between. The CDR3 is made up of 13 amino acids.

This clone was observed once. The chain recombines TRBV27 with TRBJ2-1; possibly TRBD2 for D (7 bases). Trimming pared 1 base from V and 12 bases from J, leaving 16 bases between. The CDR3 loop spans 14 amino acids. Germline CDR1 and CDR2: MNHEY and SMNVEV (reference sequence). The CDR3 sequence is CASSLLGGRGLQFF. The CDR3 DNA reads TGTGCCAGCAGTTTATTGGGGGGGCGCGGGTTGCAGTTCTTC.

This chain connects TRBV7-2 to TRBJ2-5, with 10 bases aligning to TRBD1. The CDR3 totals 16 residues. In germline, CDR1 is SGHTA, CDR2 FQGNSA. Losses at the gene ends were 0 bases for V and 2 bases for J; bases not matched to a gene: 3. The CDR3 loop reads CASSLARGQGQETQYF. The CDR3 region has the DNA TGTGCCAGCAGCTTAGCTCGGGGACAGGGGCAAGAGACCCAGTACTTC.

V gene TRBV2 combines with J gene TRBJ2-5; 11 bases fit TRBD2. The germline V gene has CDR1 SNHLY and CDR2 FYNNEI. The CDR3 totals 14 residues. Losses at the gene ends were 8 bases for V and 3 bases for J; bases not matched to a gene: 5. For the CDR3, the DNA is TGTGCCAGCGTAGCGGGGGGGCTGGAAGAGACCCAGTACTTC. Encoded protein: CASVAGGLEETQYF.

The genes are TRBV3-1 (or the pseudogene TRBV3-2) and TRBJ1-1; D is undetermined. V lost 5 bases to trimming and J lost 6 bases, with 16 bases between them. Germline CDR1 and CDR2: LGHDT and YNNKEL (reference sequence). The CDR3 length is 14 residues. CDR3 amino acids: CASSYPAAAAEAFF. DNA of the CDR3: TGTGCCAGCAGCTACCCGGCGGCTGCGGCTGAAGCTTTCTTT.

This chain joins TRBV27 and TRBJ1-4; a weak D match, TRBD1 (5 bases). The V end was cut by 8 bases, the J end by 7 bases, with 17 bases between. CDR1 and CDR2 from the germline V gene are MNHEY and SMNVEV (reference sequence). CDR3 length equals 14 residues. The chain's CDR3 is CASSPGLRFEKLFF. The CDR3 region has the DNA TGTGCCAGCTCTCCGGGACTTCGGTTTGAAAAACTGTTTTTT.

The chain employs TRBV9 and TRBJ2-5; tentative D call: TRBD2 (6 bases). Trimming stripped 4 bases from V and 4 bases from J, with 14 bases between. The CDR3 totals 14 residues. Germline loops: CDR1 SGDLS, CDR2 YYNGEE. CDR3 bases: TGTGCCAGCAGCTTTACGACTAGAGGAGAGACCCAGTACTTC. It specifies CASSFTTRGETQYF.

The chain joins TRBV19 to TRBJ1-1; perhaps TRBD1 as D (5 bases). This CDR3 is 16 amino acids long. Germline V gives CDR1 LNHDA, CDR2 SQIVND (reference sequence). V was pared by 4 bases and J by 0 bases, with 15 bases between. CDR3 DNA: TGTGCCAGTAGTACTGAACGACAGACATTGAACACTGAAGCTTTCTTT. It yields the protein CASSTERQTLNTEAFF.

CDR3 bases: TGTGCCAGCAGCCAAGTAGGGAGAAATCAGCCCCAGCATTTT. Its translation: CASSQVGRNQPQHF. The chain combines TRBV6-5 with TRBJ1-5, with no clear D. Trimming stripped 6 bases from V and 4 bases from J, with 13 bases between. Per the germline V gene, CDR1 is MNHEY and CDR2 is SVGAGI. The CDR3 extends over 14 amino acids.

The chain has TRBV12-3 or TRBV12-4 and TRBJ1-1; 7 nucleotides match TRBD1. CDR3 length equals 12 residues. With 6 bases clipped from V and 6 bases from J, the junction kept 4 bases outside the gene matches. The CDR3 sequence: CASSPTGPEAFF. CDR3 in DNA: TGTGCCAGCAGCCCGACAGGGCCTGAAGCTTTCTTT.

CDR3 bases: TGTGCCATCAGCCCCGAGGTGGGGGGCTATGGCTACACCTTC. As protein: CAISPEVGGYGYTF. The genes are TRBV10-3 and TRBJ1-2; perhaps TRBD1 as D (5 bases). Trimming cost V 6 bases and J 4 bases, with 15 bases left between them. The length of the CDR3 is 14 residues. CDR1 is ENHRY and CDR2 is SYGVKD in the germline V gene.

The rearrangement joins TRBV5-1 to TRBJ2-2, with D uncertain. The V and J ends lost 2 bases and 0 bases respectively, with 5 bases between them. From germline, CDR1 is SGHRS and CDR2 YFSETQ. The CDR3 runs to 14 residues. The CDR3, as DNA: TGCGCCAGCAGCTTCTCCGCGAACACCGGGGAGCTGTTTTTT. Translating it yields CASSFSANTGELFF.

V and J are TRBV11-1 and TRBJ2-2, with TRBD2 matching over 9 bases. V was pared by 5 bases and J by 6 bases, with 7 bases of the junction left unmatched. The CDR3 contains 15 residues. The germline V gene has CDR1 SGHAT and CDR2 FQDESV (reference sequence). CDR3 in amino acids: CASSPTSGGAGELFF. CDR3 DNA: TGTGCCAGCAGCCCGACTAGCGGAGGCGCCGGGGAGCTGTTTTTT.

This rearrangement joins TRBV15 to TRBJ2-3; TRBD2 agrees at 7 bases. CDR3 length: 14 residues. CDR1 is LNHNV, CDR2 YYDKDF, per germline (reference sequence). Trimming removed 3 bases from V and 2 bases from J; junction bases left unmatched: 2. CDR3 sequence reads: CATSRGGYTDTQYF. The CDR3 DNA follows: TGTGCCACCAGCAGGGGGGGGTACACAGATACGCAGTATTTT.

This chain uses TRBV2 with TRBJ2-5; D possibly corresponds to TRBD1 (6 bases). From germline, CDR1 is SNHLY and CDR2 FYNNEI. V lost 7 bases and J lost 2, with 8 bases in between. The CDR3 is 12 amino acids. Written as DNA, the CDR3 is TGTGCCAGCAACCAGGGGCAAGAGACCCAGTACTTC. Encoded protein: CASNQGQETQYF.

This clone was detected a few times. The CDR3 is CASSQESTATNSPLHF. DNA for the CDR3: TGTGCCAGCAGCCAAGAGTCGACAGCTACTAATTCACCCCTCCACTTT. This chain uses TRBV3-1 (or the pseudogene TRBV3-2) with TRBJ1-6; D possibly corresponds to TRBD1 (5 bases). The V end lost 0 bases, the J end lost 6 bases, and 12 bases lay between the germline ends. Germline V gives CDR1 LGHDT, CDR2 YNNKEL (reference sequence). This CDR3 region has 16 residues.

The chain recombines TRBV6-4 with TRBJ2-5; TRBD2 matches 11 bases. This CDR3 has 15 residues. Germline CDR1 and CDR2: MRHNA and SNTAGT. The junction had 6 bases not matched to a gene; V was cut back by 4 bases and J by 5 bases. CDR3 bases: TGTGCCAGCAGTGCGAATAGCGGGGGGGCGGAGACCCAGTACTTC. Protein sequence: CASSANSGGAETQYF.

There are a few counts of this clone. J is TRBJ2-3 and V is TRBV7-9; a weak D match, TRBD2 (5 bases). Trimming removed 5 bases at V and 2 bases at J, with 8 bases between. The CDR3 runs to 13 residues. Germline V gene data show CDR1 as SEHNR and CDR2 as FQNEAQ (reference sequence). The CDR3 is CASSSSVTDTQYF. CDR3 nucleotides: TGTGCCAGCAGCAGTAGCGTCACAGATACGCAGTATTTT. Together with reference TRBV7-9 and TRBJ2-3, the CDR3 gives the full variable domain: DTGVSQNPRHKITKRGQNVTFRCDPISEHNRLYWYRQTLGQGPEFLTYFQNEAQLEKSRLLSDRFSAERPKGSFSTLEIQRTEQGDSAMYLCASSSSVTDTQYFGPGTRLTVL.

This clone has just one count. The rearrangement joins TRBV19 to TRBJ1-6, with TRBD1 identical over 7 bases. This CDR3 spans 15 amino acids. CDR1 LNHDA and CDR2 SQIVND come from the germline V gene (reference sequence). Trimming took 4 bases from V and 7 from J; bases not matched to a gene: 7. This CDR3 is CASSTTGRSNSPLHF. In DNA form, the CDR3 reads TGTGCCAGTAGTACGACAGGGCGATCCAATTCACCCCTCCACTTT.

This clone was detected only a few times. This chain links TRBV10-1 with TRBJ2-7; 8 bases align to TRBD1. Germline CDR1 is WNHNN and CDR2 is SYGVQD (reference sequence). The J segment lost 4 bases and the V segment lost 11 bases, leaving 7 bases of the junction unmatched. The CDR3 has 12 amino acids. In DNA form, the CDR3 reads TGCGCCGGGGTGACAGGGGCTTACGAGCAGTACTTC. This sequence encodes CAGVTGAYEQYF.

The chain links TRBV24-1 to TRBJ1-2; D is undetermined. CDR3 length: 15 residues. Trimming removed 3 bases at V and 4 bases at J, with 14 bases between. Germline loops: CDR1 KGHDR, CDR2 SFDVKD. For the CDR3, the DNA is TGTGCCACCAGTGATCCAAGCCGGGGAAGCTATGGCTACACCTTC. It yields the protein CATSDPSRGSYGYTF.

V gene TRBV9 combines with J gene TRBJ1-4, with D maybe TRBD1 (6 bases). V lost 2 bases and J lost 7, with 21 bases in between. This CDR3 is 17 amino acids long. Germline values: CDR1 SGDLS, CDR2 YYNGEE. The CDR3 reads CASSVAGGRDFGEKLFF. CDR3 in DNA: TGTGCCAGCAGCGTGGCGGGGGGCAGGGACTTCGGTGAAAAACTGTTTTTT.

This rearrangement joins TRBV1 to TRBJ2-2; TRBD2 is taken as the D call from the table, unchecked against the DNA. TRBV1 is a pseudogene. CDR3 length equals 17 residues. CDR3: CTSSHRIAGAHTGELFF. The CDR3 DNA is TGCACCAGCAGCCACCGAATAGCGGGGGCCCACACCGGGGAGCTGTTTTTT.

The chain carries TRBV12-5 and TRBJ2-1; TRBD2 aligns across 11 bases. There are 16 residues in the CDR3. Germline CDR1 LGHNT, CDR2 FRNRAP. The junction had 9 bases not matched to a gene; V was cut back by 5 bases and J by 6 bases. CDR3 nucleotide sequence: TGTGCTAGTGGTCTCCAGCTAGCGGGGGGTGTCAATGAGCAGTTCTTC. Protein: CASGLQLAGGVNEQFF.